The rows below give T cell receptor beta chains drawn from one sample of a study of neurological immune-mediated disorders. TCRdb reanalysed the 5' RACE reads using MiXCR and keeps one entry per CDR3 protein. The sample lists 55,000 to 70,000 distinct CDR3 sequences, around 4.8% occurring once. The specimen was PBMCs. All receptors come from a woman between 50 and 59 years old with multiple sclerosis. The CDR3 runs from the conserved cysteine through the conserved F or W. Each record gives: V gene, J gene, D gene, clone size, CDR3 DNA, CDR3 protein. A D gene is named only where the DNA matches it firmly. Clone size, where shown, is once, few, many, or a class for clones that have expanded.

v_gene: TRBV27; j_gene: TRBJ1-1; d_gene: TRBD1; abundance: many; CDR3nt: TGTGCCAGCAGGCGACAGGGCGGCACTGAAGCTTTCTTT; CDR3aa: CASRRQGGTEAFF
v_gene: TRBV20-1; j_gene: TRBJ2-7; d_gene: .; abundance: many; CDR3nt: TGCAGTGCCCCCCGTGGGGGATACGAGCAGTACTTC; CDR3aa: CSAPRGGYEQYF
v_gene: TRBV9; j_gene: TRBJ1-4; d_gene: TRBD1; abundance: many; CDR3nt: TGTGCCAGCAGCCCGGGACAGGGCGTTGAAAAACTGTTTTTT; CDR3aa: CASSPGQGVEKLFF
v_gene: TRBV6-6; j_gene: TRBJ2-5; d_gene: TRBD1; abundance: many; CDR3nt: TGTGCCAGCAGTTACTACAGGGGTTCGGAGACCCAGTACTTC; CDR3aa: CASSYYRGSETQYF
v_gene: TRBV9; j_gene: TRBJ2-5; d_gene: .; abundance: many; CDR3nt: TGTGCCAGCAGCGAAACCCAAGAGACCCAGTACTTC; CDR3aa: CASSETQETQYF
v_gene: TRBV20-1; j_gene: TRBJ1-5; d_gene: TRBD1; abundance: few; CDR3nt: TGCAGTGCACGGACAGGGGTGAGTCAGCCCCAGCATTTT; CDR3aa: CSARTGVSQPQHF
v_gene: TRBV9; j_gene: TRBJ1-2; d_gene: .; abundance: many; CDR3nt: TGTGCCAGCAGCGTAGTGACTGCTAACTATGGCTACACCTTC; CDR3aa: CASSVVTANYGYTF
v_gene: TRBV12-3/TRBV12-4; j_gene: TRBJ1-1; d_gene: .; abundance: .; CDR3nt: TGTGCCAGCAGTTCTCACGGCACTAGTACTGAAGCTTTCTTT; CDR3aa: CASSSHGTSTEAFF
v_gene: TRBV4-1; j_gene: TRBJ1-1; d_gene: .; abundance: many; CDR3nt: TGCGCCAGCAGCCCCACCCCCGGGGACACCGCTTTCGCTGAAGCTTTCTTT; CDR3aa: CASSPTPGDTAFAEAFF
v_gene: TRBV20-1; j_gene: TRBJ1-1; d_gene: .; abundance: many; CDR3nt: TGCAGTGCCGGGTCCTCTGGGATGAACACTGAAGCTTTCTTT; CDR3aa: CSAGSSGMNTEAFF
v_gene: TRBV28; j_gene: TRBJ1-2; d_gene: .; abundance: many; CDR3nt: TGTGCCACCACGACTCTCGTAAACTATGGCTACACCTTC; CDR3aa: CATTTLVNYGYTF
v_gene: TRBV7-8; j_gene: TRBJ1-5; d_gene: .; abundance: .; CDR3nt: TGTGCCAGCAGCTCTGGGCCCGCCTTGGATCAGCCCCAGAATTTT; CDR3aa: CASSSGPALDQPQNF
v_gene: TRBV10-2; j_gene: TRBJ1-6; d_gene: TRBD1; abundance: many; CDR3nt: TGCGCCAGCAGTACTCTTACAGGGGGCGATTCACCCCTCCACTTT; CDR3aa: CASSTLTGGDSPLHF
v_gene: TRBV5-6; j_gene: TRBJ2-3; d_gene: .; abundance: many; CDR3nt: TGTGCCAGCAGTTCTCCCCTAGCGAGCACAGATACGCAGTATTTT; CDR3aa: CASSSPLASTDTQYF
v_gene: TRBV7-2; j_gene: TRBJ2-3; d_gene: .; abundance: many; CDR3nt: TGTGCCAGCAGCTGGGTCGATACGCAGTATTTT; CDR3aa: CASSWVDTQYF
v_gene: TRBV10-1; j_gene: TRBJ2-5; d_gene: .; abundance: many; CDR3nt: TGCGCCAGCAGCCCTACAGGGACGGACCAAGAGACCCAGTACTTC; CDR3aa: CASSPTGTDQETQYF
v_gene: TRBV6-1; j_gene: TRBJ2-1; d_gene: .; abundance: many; CDR3nt: TGTGCCAGCAGTCAGGTAACTCAAACCTACAATGAGCAGTTCTTC; CDR3aa: CASSQVTQTYNEQFF
v_gene: TRBV28; j_gene: TRBJ2-4; d_gene: .; abundance: many; CDR3nt: TGTGCCAGCAGGAAACGGACAGCCAAAAAAATTCAGTACTTC; CDR3aa: CASRKRTAKKIQYF
v_gene: TRBV7-9; j_gene: TRBJ2-7; d_gene: TRBD1; abundance: .; CDR3nt: TGTGCCAGCAGCACGGGACAGACGGGGTACGAGCAGTACTTC; CDR3aa: CASSTGQTGYEQYF
v_gene: TRBV7-9; j_gene: TRBJ1-4; d_gene: .; abundance: many; CDR3nt: TGTGCCAGCAGCTTAGTCAGGGAACATGAAAAACTGTTTTTT; CDR3aa: CASSLVREHEKLFF
v_gene: TRBV20-1; j_gene: TRBJ2-7; d_gene: .; abundance: many; CDR3nt: TGCAGTGCTAGCCTCGGTTACGAGCAGTACTTC; CDR3aa: CSASLGYEQYF
v_gene: TRBV15; j_gene: TRBJ2-4; d_gene: .; abundance: many; CDR3nt: TGTGCCACCGTTGGGTCGGGGGCCAAAAACATTCAGTACTTC; CDR3aa: CATVGSGAKNIQYF
v_gene: TRBV3-1; j_gene: TRBJ2-6; d_gene: .; abundance: many; CDR3nt: TGTGCCAGCAGCCCTTACAGGGAAACGGGGGCCAACGTCCTGACTTTC; CDR3aa: CASSPYRETGANVLTF
v_gene: TRBV4-3; j_gene: TRBJ1-1; d_gene: .; abundance: many; CDR3nt: TGCGCCAGCAGCCAAGTCGGGATGGGGGAGGTAGCTTTCTTT; CDR3aa: CASSQVGMGEVAFF
v_gene: TRBV5-5; j_gene: TRBJ2-2; d_gene: .; abundance: many; CDR3nt: TGTGCCAGCATCAGCGGGCGGACTGTCACCGGGGAGCTGTTTTTT; CDR3aa: CASISGRTVTGELFF
v_gene: TRBV7-2; j_gene: TRBJ2-3; d_gene: .; abundance: many; CDR3nt: TGTGCCAGCACCTTTGGAGATACGCAGTATTTT; CDR3aa: CASTFGDTQYF
v_gene: TRBV5-1; j_gene: TRBJ1-1; d_gene: .; abundance: many; CDR3nt: TGCGCCAGCAGCTTGGTTCGGATTGGGGGCACTGAAGCTTTCTTT; CDR3aa: CASSLVRIGGTEAFF
v_gene: TRBV5-1; j_gene: TRBJ2-1; d_gene: TRBD1; abundance: many; CDR3nt: TGCGCCAGCAGCCTCCCGGGACAGATCTACAATGAGCAGTTCTTC; CDR3aa: CASSLPGQIYNEQFF
v_gene: TRBV6-2/TRBV6-3; j_gene: TRBJ2-7; d_gene: .; abundance: many; CDR3nt: TGTGCCAGCAGTCGTGGACAGCTATTCGAGCAGTACTTC; CDR3aa: CASSRGQLFEQYF
v_gene: TRBV12-3/TRBV12-4; j_gene: TRBJ1-2; d_gene: TRBD1; abundance: many; CDR3nt: TGTGCCAGCAGCGGGACAGGGGAATACTATGGCTACACCTTC; CDR3aa: CASSGTGEYYGYTF
v_gene: TRBV20-1; j_gene: TRBJ2-7; d_gene: TRBD2; abundance: many; CDR3nt: TGCAGTGCTCCGGCTAGCGGGGGGTACACCCTTGGGGAGCAGTACTTC; CDR3aa: CSAPASGGYTLGEQYF
v_gene: TRBV15; j_gene: TRBJ2-5; d_gene: TRBD2; abundance: many; CDR3nt: TGTGCCACCAGCAGTGGACTAGCGGGTGAGACCCAGTACTTC; CDR3aa: CATSSGLAGETQYF
v_gene: TRBV7-9; j_gene: TRBJ2-1; d_gene: .; abundance: .; CDR3nt: TGTGCCAGCAGCCCGACACCCCGCTCCTACAATGAGCAGTTCTTC; CDR3aa: CASSPTPRSYNEQFF
v_gene: TRBV20-1; j_gene: TRBJ1-1; d_gene: TRBD1; abundance: many; CDR3nt: TGCAGTGCCCCGGACAGGCAAGCTTTCTTT; CDR3aa: CSAPDRQAFF
v_gene: TRBV7-3; j_gene: TRBJ2-3; d_gene: TRBD1; abundance: many; CDR3nt: TGTGCCAGCAGCCCTAATCCAATGACAGGGTTTAAAGATACGCAGTATTTT; CDR3aa: CASSPNPMTGFKDTQYF
v_gene: TRBV6-5; j_gene: TRBJ1-5; d_gene: .; abundance: many; CDR3nt: TGTGCCAGCCGGAGGACGGGGGGCGCGAGCAATCAGCCCCAGCATTTT; CDR3aa: CASRRTGGASNQPQHF
v_gene: TRBV4-3; j_gene: TRBJ2-5; d_gene: .; abundance: many; CDR3nt: TGCGCCAGCAGCCAATCGACGCACGGAGAGACCCAGTACTTC; CDR3aa: CASSQSTHGETQYF
v_gene: TRBV28; j_gene: TRBJ2-7; d_gene: .; abundance: many; CDR3nt: TGTGCCAGCAGTTTATCGAGCTCCTACGAGCAGTACTTC; CDR3aa: CASSLSSSYEQYF
v_gene: TRBV6-5; j_gene: TRBJ2-3; d_gene: .; abundance: many; CDR3nt: TGTGCCAGTCGCCAGGGGGGGAACACAGATACGCAGTATTTT; CDR3aa: CASRQGGNTDTQYF
v_gene: TRBV29-1; j_gene: TRBJ1-6; d_gene: .; abundance: .; CDR3nt: TGCAGCGCTTTACCGGGTCTTCTCGACAGCGAGGGTTCACCCCTCCACTTT; CDR3aa: CSALPGLLDSEGSPLHF
v_gene: TRBV11-3; j_gene: TRBJ2-3; d_gene: TRBD2; abundance: many; CDR3nt: TGTGCCAGCAGTCGCGGACTAGCGGGGGGCACAGATACGCAGTATTTT; CDR3aa: CASSRGLAGGTDTQYF